One sample yielded the 23 T cell receptor beta chains listed below, sequenced in a study of shared clonotypes between healthy human individuals. Naive CD8 populations comprised CD45RO-negative cells positively selected for CCR7, excluding terminally differentiated effector memory CD45RA+ cells. Libraries were prepared by immunoSEQ multiplex PCR; TCRdb keeps only in-frame clonotypes and omits some of them. The sample yields 1.5 million to 2.5 million clones, over 85% seen once. The material sequenced was naive CD8+ T cells sorted from blood. The receptor set was obtained from a man younger than 35 in good health.

Note on this clone: This sample also contains other DNA sequences that code for the same CDR3. The chain couples TRBV5-5 to TRBJ2-7; the D is unclear. The germline V gene has CDR1 SGHKS and CDR2 YYEKEE (reference sequence). The V and J ends lost 0 bases and 0 bases respectively, with 4 bases between them. The CDR3 contains 13 residues. This CDR3 reads CASSLASSYEQYF. The CDR3 DNA is TGTGCCAGCAGCTTGGCCAGCTCCTACGAGCAGTACTTC.

V gene TRBV6-5 combines with J gene TRBJ2-1; no reliable D call. Germline CDR1 MNHEY, CDR2 SVGAGI. Trimming took 2 bases from V and 2 from J, leaving 10 bases between them. The CDR3 has 15 amino acids. The CDR3 here is CASSYTSPTYNEQFF. The CDR3 region has the DNA TGTGCCAGCAGTTACACGTCACCCACCTACAATGAGCAGTTCTTC.

The V gene is TRBV5-3, the J gene TRBJ2-1; 14 bases align to TRBD2. TRBV5-3 counts as an open reading frame of uncertain function. The CDR3 is 18 residues long. V lost 4 bases, J lost 4 bases, and 10 bases stayed unmatched. The CDR3 DNA is TGTGCCAGAAGCCTTCCCGGGACTAGCGGGAGTGTGTACAATGAGCAGTTCTTC. Protein product: CARSLPGTSGSVYNEQFF.

V usage is TRBV5-4 and J usage is TRBJ2-3, with TRBD2 identical over 8 bases. J was trimmed by 6 bases and V by 5 bases; bases with no gene match: 14. The CDR3 has 16 residues. Germline assignment: CDR1 SGHNT and CDR2 YYREEE (reference sequence). CDR3 region: CASRPNREGRIDTQYF. The DNA for the CDR3 is TGTGCCAGCAGGCCCAACCGGGAGGGGCGCATTGATACGCAGTATTTT.

The J gene is TRBJ2-7, the V gene TRBV6-1; D possibly uses TRBD1 or TRBD2 (6 bases each). CDR3 length equals 14 residues. V lost 5 bases, J lost 1 base, and 12 bases lay in between. Looked up from germline, CDR1 is MNHNS and CDR2 is SASEGT. The CDR3 here is CASSLGGESYEQYF. CDR3 DNA sequence: TGTGCCAGCAGTTTGGGGGGCGAGTCCTACGAGCAGTACTTC.

V and J are TRBV27 and TRBJ2-2, with 8 nucleotides matching TRBD1. The V and J ends lost 6 bases and 3 bases, in that order; junction bases with no gene match: 0. The length of the CDR3 is 13 residues. Germline V lookup: CDR1 MNHEY, CDR2 SMNVEV (reference sequence). CDR3 in amino acids: CASRGQDTGELFF. CDR3 in DNA: TGTGCCAGCAGGGGACAGGACACCGGGGAGCTGTTTTTT.

V usage is TRBV12-5 and J usage is TRBJ2-1; D may correspond to TRBD1 or TRBD2 (5 bases each). Per the germline V gene, CDR1 is LGHNT and CDR2 is FRNRAP. CDR3 size: 14 residues. Trimming left V 1 base short and J 1 base short, with 5 bases between. CDR3 bases: TGTGCTAGTGGTTTGGGGGGGTCCTACAATGAGCAGTTCTTC. It yields the protein CASGLGGSYNEQFF.

J is TRBJ2-7 and V is TRBV30; 7 positions agree with TRBD2. In germline, CDR1 is GTSNPN, CDR2 SVGIG (reference sequence). The CDR3 length is 15 residues. Trimming cost V 0 bases and J 2 bases; bases outside gene matches: 7. CDR3 region: CAWSVPSGMAYEQYF. CDR3 DNA sequence: TGTGCCTGGAGTGTTCCTAGCGGAATGGCCTACGAGCAGTACTTC. Based on the CDR3 plus reference TRBV30 and TRBJ2-7, the full variable domain is SQTIHQWPATLVQPVGSPLSLECTVEGTSNPNLYWYRQAAGRGLQLLFYSVGIGQISSEVPQNLSASRPQDRQFILSSKKLLLSDSGFYLCAWSVPSGMAYEQYFGPGTRLTVT.

The CDR3: CASSLVGLAGNEQYF. The CDR3 nucleotides read TGTGCCAGCAGCCTAGTAGGACTAGCTGGAAACGAGCAGTACTTC. The J gene is TRBJ2-7, the V gene TRBV9; TRBD2 aligns across 8 bases. Germline V lookup: CDR1 SGDLS, CDR2 YYNGEE. V gave up 4 bases and J gave up 5 bases; unmatched junction bases: 11. The CDR3 consists of 15 residues. Full variable domain (rest looked up from reference TRBV9 and TRBJ2-7): DSGVTQTPKHLITATGQRVTLRCSPRSGDLSVYWYQQSLDQGLQFLIQYYNGEERAKGNILERFSAQQFPDLHSELNLSSLELGDSALYFCASSLVGLAGNEQYFGPGTRLTVT.

In DNA, the CDR3 is TGTGCCAGCAGTTACAGAGGACAGGGGAGCGGCTACACCTTC. It translates to CASSYRGQGSGYTF. The chain has TRBV6-5 and TRBJ1-2; 9 nucleotides match TRBD1. The CDR3 is 14 residues long. The trim removed 2 bases at V and 8 bases at J, leaving 6 bases unmatched. Germline V lookup: CDR1 MNHEY, CDR2 SVGAGI.

This chain uses TRBV5-1 with TRBJ2-7; tentative D call: TRBD1 (6 bases). The CDR3 spans 13 residues. Trimming removed 5 bases from V and 4 bases from J, with 13 bases in between. CDR1 SGHRS and CDR2 YFSETQ come from the germline V gene. CDR3 amino acids: CASRRTARYEQYF. The CDR3 region has the DNA TGCGCCAGCAGACGGACAGCCAGGTACGAGCAGTACTTC.

The gene calls are TRBV7-9 and TRBJ2-7, with 7 bases lining up with TRBD1. Unmatched junction bases numbered 6, after V lost 5 bases and J lost 2 bases. The CDR3 is 14 amino acids. CDR1 and CDR2 (germline): SEHNR, FQNEAQ (reference sequence). The CDR3 DNA is TGTGCCAGCAGCCGACAGGGCAGTCCCTACGAGCAGTACTTC. Translation gives CASSRQGSPYEQYF.

The chain has TRBV11-2 and TRBJ1-1; D is unresolved. The V and J ends lost 2 bases and 4 bases respectively, with 11 bases between them. The CDR3 has 14 residues. Germline CDR1 SGHAT, CDR2 FQNNGV. Here the CDR3 reads CASSLKGVSTEAFF. DNA of the CDR3: TGTGCCAGCAGCTTAAAGGGCGTGAGCACTGAAGCTTTCTTT.

The chain recombines TRBV7-9 with TRBJ2-5; the D gene is possibly TRBD2 (6 bases). V was shortened by 2 bases and J by 5 bases, with 12 bases between the two germline ends. This CDR3 comprises 14 residues. The germline gives CDR1 SEHNR, CDR2 FQNEAQ (reference sequence). CDR3: CASSLLGGTETQYF. CDR3 coding DNA: TGTGCCAGCAGCTTACTCGGGGGTACGGAGACCCAGTACTTC.

The J gene is TRBJ1-2, the V gene TRBV7-9; D remains unclear. Trimming shortened V by 0 bases and J by 4 bases, and 12 bases separated the two germline ends. Germline assignment: CDR1 SEHNR and CDR2 FQNEAQ (reference sequence). This CDR3 region has 15 residues. The CDR3: CASSLAGLNSYGYTF. The CDR3 DNA sequence: TGTGCCAGCAGCTTAGCCGGGCTGAACTCCTATGGCTACACCTTC.

This rearrangement joins TRBV27 to TRBJ1-2; TRBD1 matches 9 bases. CDR3 length: 16 amino acids. Germline CDR1 reads MNHEY; CDR2 reads SMNVEV (reference sequence). V shed 6 bases and J 0 bases; nucleotides not matched to a gene: 8. In nucleotides, the CDR3 is TGTGCCAGCAGAGCCGGGACAGGGACCGCTAACTATGGCTACACCTTC. Its protein product is CASRAGTGTANYGYTF.

The J gene is TRBJ1-1, the V gene TRBV13; no clear D gene. CDR3 size: 12 residues. Trimming cost V 0 bases and J 6 bases, with 5 bases left between them. Germline CDR1 PRHDT, CDR2 FYEKMQ (reference sequence). CDR3 sequence reads: CASSLGLSEAFF. The CDR3, as DNA: TGTGCCAGCAGCTTAGGCCTTTCTGAAGCTTTCTTT.

This clone was observed once. This chain joins TRBV28 and TRBJ2-7; no reliable D call. Germline-derived CDR1 and CDR2 are MDHEN and SYDVKM. V lost 6 bases, J lost 2 bases, and 8 bases lay in between. CDR3 length equals 12 residues. This chain's CDR3 is CASSPQPYEQYF. The CDR3 DNA reads TGTGCCAGCAGCCCTCAACCCTACGAGCAGTACTTC.

The chain is built from TRBV4-1 and TRBJ1-3; unclear D gene. The V end lost 4 bases, the J end lost 4 bases, and 11 bases lay between the germline ends. The V gene's germline CDR1 is MGHRA and CDR2 YSYEKL. The CDR3 runs 14 residues. CDR3 sequence (DNA): TGCGCCAGCAGCCCCACCGGGTACGGAAACACCATATATTTT. Its translation is CASSPTGYGNTIYF.

A note on this clone: This sample includes further DNA sequences coding for the same CDR3. The V gene is TRBV5-6, the J gene TRBJ2-7, with 9 positions matching TRBD1. CDR3 length: 15 amino acids. The V gene's germline CDR1 is SGHDT and CDR2 YYEEEE. V lost 3 bases and J lost 2; bases outside the gene matches: 6. DNA for the CDR3: TGTGCCAGCAGCTCGACCGGGACAGGGACCTACGAGCAGTACTTC. Protein: CASSSTGTGTYEQYF.

As to this clone: This specimen includes other DNA sequences encoding the same CDR3. This sequence joins TRBV2 and TRBJ1-2; 9 bases are shared with TRBD1. V shed 4 bases, J shed 2 bases, and the junction held 2 bases outside the gene matches. The CDR3 loop spans 14 amino acids. The germline V gene encodes CDR1 SNHLY and CDR2 FYNNEI. CDR3 DNA: TGTGCCAGCAGTGGACAGGGGGGCAACTATGGCTACACCTTC. It translates to CASSGQGGNYGYTF.

J is TRBJ1-4 and V is TRBV7-9; D is unclear. CDR1 is SEHNR and CDR2 is FQNEAQ in the germline V gene (reference sequence). V was pared by 5 bases and J by 5 bases, with 15 bases between. The CDR3 spans 15 residues. This CDR3 is CASSPDLQRNEKLFF. The CDR3 nucleotides read TGTGCCAGCAGCCCGGACCTTCAGAGGAATGAAAAACTGTTTTTT.

The rearrangement links TRBV6-5 to TRBJ2-5, with D unresolved. CDR3 length: 11 amino acids. Germline V gene lookup returns CDR1 MNHEY and CDR2 SVGAGI. The V and J ends lost 7 bases and 5 bases respectively, with 8 bases between them. This chain's CDR3 is CASKGMETQYF. As DNA, the CDR3 is TGTGCCAGCAAAGGGATGGAGACCCAGTACTTC.